This note documents a single T cell receptor (beta chain) sequence. V shed 1 base and J shed 0 bases, with 8 bases lying between them. The CDR3 spans 16 residues. From germline, CDR1 is SGHDT and CDR2 YYEEEE. The data originate from a study of siplizumab effects on memory and regulatory T cells. Produced via immunoSEQ multiplex PCR; TCRdb's table is partial and in-frame only. The table records around 110,000 clones, about 94% of them present only once. The specimen sequenced was non-Treg CD4+ T cells sorted from blood. This TCR derives from a human donor in good health. The chain uses TRBV5-6 and TRBJ2-6; weak D call: TRBD1 (5 bases). CDR3 region: CASSLRQLSGANVLTF. CDR3 nucleotides: TGTGCCAGCAGCTTGAGACAGCTCTCTGGGGCCAACGTCCTGACTTTC.